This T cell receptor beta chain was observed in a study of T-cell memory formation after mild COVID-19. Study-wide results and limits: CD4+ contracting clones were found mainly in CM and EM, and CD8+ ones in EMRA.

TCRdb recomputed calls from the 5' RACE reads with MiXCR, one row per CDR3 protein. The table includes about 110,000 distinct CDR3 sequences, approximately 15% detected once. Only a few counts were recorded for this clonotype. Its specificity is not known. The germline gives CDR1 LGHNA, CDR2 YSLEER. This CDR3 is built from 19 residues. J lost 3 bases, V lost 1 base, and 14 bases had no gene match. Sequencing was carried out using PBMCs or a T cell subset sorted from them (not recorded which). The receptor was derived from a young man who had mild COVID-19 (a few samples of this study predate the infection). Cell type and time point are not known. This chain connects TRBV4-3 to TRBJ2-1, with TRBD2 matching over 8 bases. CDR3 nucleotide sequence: TGCGCCAGCAGCCAAGGATCCAACATGGGCGGGGGGTTCTACAATGAGCAGTTCTTC. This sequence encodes CASSQGSNMGGGFYNEQFF.